This T cell receptor (beta chain) came from a study of blood T cell repertoires in COVID-19. Study summary: Samples of COVID-19 (acute and convalescent) were obtained from the United States, Italy and Spain.

This CDR3 has 15 amino acids. Germline assignment: CDR1 SGHAT and CDR2 FQNNGV. The trim removed 2 bases at V and 3 bases at J, leaving 4 bases unmatched. Per the study methods: How many nucleated cells were present was estimated from reference gene primer amplification. Assay used: immunoSEQ multiplex PCR; TCRdb lists only in-frame clones, some missing. The V and J calls and clone size were taken over from that table, and D and trimming were inferred from the DNA. The sample carries some 71,000 clones, about 79% recorded once. Material for sequencing was peripheral blood. This chain links TRBV11-2 with TRBJ2-3; 8 bases fit TRBD2. The TCR originated in a woman in her forties or fifties with acute or convalescent COVID-19. Here the CDR3 reads CASSLNGRETDTQYF. CDR3 bases: TGTGCCAGCAGCTTAAACGGGAGGGAGACAGATACGCAGTATTTT.